The T cell receptor beta chain under discussion was sequenced for a study of neurological immune-mediated disorders. V dropped 5 bases and J dropped 1; count of bases not matched to a gene: 4. The CDR3 has 15 amino acids. Germline loops: CDR1 MNHEY, CDR2 SVGAGI. This clonotype was observed at least ten times. TCRdb fed the 5' RACE reads into MiXCR, producing one record per CDR3 protein. The top ten clones hold less than 2.5% of a sample with over 30,000 distinct CDR3 sequences, 10% to 15% of them seen once. The sample's time point: longitudinal time-point 2. Sequencing was performed on PBMCs. This TCR derives from a woman in her thirties or forties in good health. This rearrangement joins TRBV6-5 to TRBJ2-1; 8 positions agree with TRBD2. The CDR3 bases are TGTGCCAGCAGTCGGACTAGCTGGTCCTACAATGAGCAGTTCTTC. The encoded protein is CASSRTSWSYNEQFF.